This T cell receptor (beta chain) came from a study of T cell responses to AZD1222 COVID-19 vaccine. General study points: With two AZD1222 doses given, Spike-specific TCR breadth and depth both rose.

Repertoires were generated with immunoSEQ multiplex PCR, while TCRdb's copy carries only in-frame clones and drops some. This sample has approximately 92,000 clones; around 93% occur once, and the top ten carry 7.5%. In regard to this clone: The antigen remains unidentified.

Germline V gene data show CDR1 as DFQATT and CDR2 as SNEGSKA (reference sequence). There are 15 residues in the CDR3. With 3 bases clipped from V and 2 bases from J, the junction kept 7 bases outside the gene matches. The rearrangement joins TRBV20-1 to TRBJ1-5; 7 bases fit TRBD1. The sequence was collected from an adult in good health. The specimen was peripheral blood, collected on day 0 of AZD1222 vaccination. CDR3 protein: CSASRDSFGNQPQHF. The CDR3 nucleotides are TGCAGTGCTAGTAGGGACAGCTTTGGCAATCAGCCCCAGCATTTT.